This T cell receptor beta chain came from a study of T cell responses to AZD1222 COVID-19 vaccine. Broader study findings: Most donors were white British, females outnumbered males, and clonal diversity was possibly underestimated. Nearly half of spike-specific TCRs reportedly go after variant regions that carry no mutations.

For this clone: Its target is unknown.

CDR1 is MNHEY and CDR2 is SVGAGI in the germline V gene. Trimming stripped 7 bases from V and 6 bases from J, with 21 bases between. The CDR3 runs 15 residues. Repertoires were generated with immunoSEQ multiplex PCR, while TCRdb's copy carries only in-frame clones and drops some. Of 150,000 to 200,000 clones listed, approximately 95% are singletons. This specimen consisted of peripheral blood, obtained 28 days after the second dose of the MenACWY control vaccine. The TCR sequence derives from an adult who received the MenACWY meningococcal vaccine as a control. The V gene is TRBV6-5, the J gene TRBJ1-1; D is perhaps TRBD1 (6 bases). The CDR3 DNA sequence: TGTGCCAGCATCAAACCGGGGGCAGGGAGGGCTGAAGCTTTCTTT. Its translation is CASIKPGAGRAEAFF.